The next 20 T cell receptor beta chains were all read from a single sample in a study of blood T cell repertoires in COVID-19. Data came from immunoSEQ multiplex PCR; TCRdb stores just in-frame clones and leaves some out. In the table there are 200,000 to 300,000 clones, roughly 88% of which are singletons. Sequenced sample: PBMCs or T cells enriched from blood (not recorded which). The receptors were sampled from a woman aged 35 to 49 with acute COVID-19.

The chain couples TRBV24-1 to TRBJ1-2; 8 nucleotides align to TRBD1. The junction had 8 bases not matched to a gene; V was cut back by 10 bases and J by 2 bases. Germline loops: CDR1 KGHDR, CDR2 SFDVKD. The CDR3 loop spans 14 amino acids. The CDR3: CATRGQGANYGYTF. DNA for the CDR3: TGTGCCACGCGGGGGCAGGGGGCCAACTATGGCTACACCTTC.

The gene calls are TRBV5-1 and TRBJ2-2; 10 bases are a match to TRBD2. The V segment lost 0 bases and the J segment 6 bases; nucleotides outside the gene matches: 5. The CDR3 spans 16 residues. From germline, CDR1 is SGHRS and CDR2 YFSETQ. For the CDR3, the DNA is TGCGCCAGCAGCTTGGCGCTAGCGGGAGATGCCGGGGAGCTGTTTTTT. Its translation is CASSLALAGDAGELFF.

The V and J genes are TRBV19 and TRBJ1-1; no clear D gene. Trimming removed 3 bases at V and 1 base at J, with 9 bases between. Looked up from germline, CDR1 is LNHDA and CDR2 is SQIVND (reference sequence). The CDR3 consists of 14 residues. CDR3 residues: CASSISQRNTEAFF. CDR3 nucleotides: TGTGCCAGTAGTATTTCTCAGCGGAACACTGAAGCTTTCTTT.

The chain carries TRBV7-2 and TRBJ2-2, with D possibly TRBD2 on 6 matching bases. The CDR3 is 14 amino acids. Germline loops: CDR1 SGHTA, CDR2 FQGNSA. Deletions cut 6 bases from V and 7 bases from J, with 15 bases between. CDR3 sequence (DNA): TGTGCCAGCAGTCATACTGCGGGGTACGGGGAGCTGTTTTTT. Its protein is CASSHTAGYGELFF.

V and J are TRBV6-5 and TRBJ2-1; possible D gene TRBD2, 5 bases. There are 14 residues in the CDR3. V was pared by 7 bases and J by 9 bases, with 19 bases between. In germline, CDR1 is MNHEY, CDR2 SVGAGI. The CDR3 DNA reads TGTGCCAGCACTCCCACCTCGTTTGCGGGTGAGCAGTTCTTC. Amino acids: CASTPTSFAGEQFF.

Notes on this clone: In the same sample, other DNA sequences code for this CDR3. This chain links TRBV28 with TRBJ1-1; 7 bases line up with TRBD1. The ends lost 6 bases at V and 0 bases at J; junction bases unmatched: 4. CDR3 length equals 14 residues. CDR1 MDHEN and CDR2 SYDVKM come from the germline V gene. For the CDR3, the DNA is TGTGCCAGCAGCCTGACAGGGATGAACACTGAAGCTTTCTTT. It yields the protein CASSLTGMNTEAFF. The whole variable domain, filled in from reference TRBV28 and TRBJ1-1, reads DVKVTQSSRYLVKRTGEKVFLECVQDMDHENMFWYRQDPGLGLRLIYFSYDVKMKEKGDIPEGYSVSREKKERFSLILESASTNQTSMYLCASSLTGMNTEAFFGQGTRLTVV.

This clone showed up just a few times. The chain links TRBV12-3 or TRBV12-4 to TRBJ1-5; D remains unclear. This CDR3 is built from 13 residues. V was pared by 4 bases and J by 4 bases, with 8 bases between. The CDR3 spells CASSSGQNQPQHF. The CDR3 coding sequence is TGTGCCAGCAGTTCGGGTCAGAATCAGCCCCAGCATTTT.

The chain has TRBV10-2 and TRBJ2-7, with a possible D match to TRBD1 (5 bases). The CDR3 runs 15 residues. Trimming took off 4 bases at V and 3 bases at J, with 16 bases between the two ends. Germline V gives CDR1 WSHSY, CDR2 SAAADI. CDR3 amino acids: CASSGTGTQGYEQYF. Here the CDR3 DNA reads TGCGCCAGCAGTGGAACGGGCACCCAGGGCTACGAGCAGTACTTC.

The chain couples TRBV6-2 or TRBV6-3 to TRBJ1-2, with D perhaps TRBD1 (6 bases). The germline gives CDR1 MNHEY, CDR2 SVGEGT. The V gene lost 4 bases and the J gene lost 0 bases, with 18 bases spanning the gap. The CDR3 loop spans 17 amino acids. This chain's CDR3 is CASSLVWDKNTNYGYTF. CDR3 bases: TGTGCCAGCAGTTTAGTATGGGACAAAAACACTAACTATGGCTACACCTTC.

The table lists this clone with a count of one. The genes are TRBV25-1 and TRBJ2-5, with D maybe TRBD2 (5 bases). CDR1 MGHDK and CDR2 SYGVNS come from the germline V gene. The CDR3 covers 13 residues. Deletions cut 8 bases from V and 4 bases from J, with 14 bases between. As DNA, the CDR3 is TGTGCCAGCGGGAGAAGCGAGGCAGAGACCCAGTACTTC. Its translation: CASGRSEAETQYF.

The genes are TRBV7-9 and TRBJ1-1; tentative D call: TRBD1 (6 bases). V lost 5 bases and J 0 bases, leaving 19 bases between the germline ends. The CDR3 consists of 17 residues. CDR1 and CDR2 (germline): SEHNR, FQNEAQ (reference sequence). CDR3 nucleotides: TGTGCCAGCAGCACCGGGCGGGGGCTCTTATTGAACACTGAAGCTTTCTTT. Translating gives CASSTGRGLLLNTEAFF.

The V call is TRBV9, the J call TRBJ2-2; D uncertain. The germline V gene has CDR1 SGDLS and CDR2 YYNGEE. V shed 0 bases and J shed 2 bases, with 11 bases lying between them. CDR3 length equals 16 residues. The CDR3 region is CASSVGEAENTGELFF. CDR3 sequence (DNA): TGTGCCAGCAGCGTAGGAGAGGCGGAAAACACCGGGGAGCTGTTTTTT.

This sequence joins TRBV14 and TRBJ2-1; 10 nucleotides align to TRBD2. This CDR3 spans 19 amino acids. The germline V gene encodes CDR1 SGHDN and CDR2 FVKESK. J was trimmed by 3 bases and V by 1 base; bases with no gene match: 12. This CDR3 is CASSQVSAASGRNYNEQFF. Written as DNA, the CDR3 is TGTGCCAGCAGCCAAGTTTCCGCCGCTAGCGGGAGAAACTACAATGAGCAGTTCTTC. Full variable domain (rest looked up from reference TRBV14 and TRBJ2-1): EAGVTQFPSHSVIEKGQTVTLRCDPISGHDNLYWYRRVMGKEIKFLLHFVKESKQDESGMPNNRFLAERTGGTYSTLKVQPAELEDSGVYFCASSQVSAASGRNYNEQFFGPGTRLTVL.

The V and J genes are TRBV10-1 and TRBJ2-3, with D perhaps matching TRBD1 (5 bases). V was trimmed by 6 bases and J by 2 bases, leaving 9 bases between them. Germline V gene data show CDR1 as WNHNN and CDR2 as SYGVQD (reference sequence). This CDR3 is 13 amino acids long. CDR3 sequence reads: CASSPRATDTQYF. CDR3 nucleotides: TGCGCCAGCAGCCCCAGGGCCACAGATACGCAGTATTTT.

CDR3 sequence reads: CASSPIGTGTNQPQHF. The CDR3 region has the DNA TGTGCCAGCTCACCCATCGGGACAGGGACCAATCAGCCCCAGCATTTT. The rearrangement uses TRBV18 and TRBJ1-5; TRBD1 matches at 9 bases. Germline lookup yields CDR1 KGHSH and CDR2 LQKENI. CDR3 length: 16 amino acids. V shed 3 bases, J shed 3 bases, and the junction held 6 bases outside the gene matches.

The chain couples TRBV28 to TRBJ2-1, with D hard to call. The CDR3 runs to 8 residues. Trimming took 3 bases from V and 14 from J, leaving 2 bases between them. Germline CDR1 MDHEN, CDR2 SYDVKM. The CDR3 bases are TGTGCCAGCAGTTTCGAGTTCTTC. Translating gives CASSFEFF.

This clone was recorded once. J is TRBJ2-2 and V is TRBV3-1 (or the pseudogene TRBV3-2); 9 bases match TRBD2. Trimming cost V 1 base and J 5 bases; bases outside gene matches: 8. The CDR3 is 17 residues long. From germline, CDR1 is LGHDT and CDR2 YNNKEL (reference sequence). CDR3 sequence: CASSQVSAGGFTGELFF. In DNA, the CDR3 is TGTGCCAGCAGCCAAGTATCAGCGGGAGGTTTTACCGGGGAGCTGTTTTTT.

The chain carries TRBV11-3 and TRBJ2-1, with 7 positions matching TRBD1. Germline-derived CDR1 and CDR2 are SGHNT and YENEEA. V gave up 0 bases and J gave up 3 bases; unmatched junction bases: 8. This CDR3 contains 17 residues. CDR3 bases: TGTGCCAGCAGCTTAGAGGTTCCAGGGGGAATCTACAATGAGCAGTTCTTC. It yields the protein CASSLEVPGGIYNEQFF.

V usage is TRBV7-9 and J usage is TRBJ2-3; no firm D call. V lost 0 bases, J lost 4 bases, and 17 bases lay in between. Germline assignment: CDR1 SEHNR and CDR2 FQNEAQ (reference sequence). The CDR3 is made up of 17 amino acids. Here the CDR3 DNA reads TGTGCCAGCAGCTTAGCGATGGGCGCCCCATGGTCAGATACGCAGTATTTT. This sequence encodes CASSLAMGAPWSDTQYF. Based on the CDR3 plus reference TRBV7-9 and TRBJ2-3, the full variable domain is DTGVSQNPRHKITKRGQNVTFRCDPISEHNRLYWYRQTLGQGPEFLTYFQNEAQLEKSRLLSDRFSAERPKGSFSTLEIQRTEQGDSAMYLCASSLAMGAPWSDTQYFGPGTRLTVL.

This CDR3 is CATKTSGTENEQFF. The CDR3 DNA reads TGTGCCACCAAGACTAGCGGGACAGAGAATGAGCAGTTCTTC. The genes are TRBV6-5 and TRBJ2-1; 11 bases fit TRBD2. This CDR3 spans 14 amino acids. Germline CDR1 reads MNHEY; CDR2 reads SVGAGI. V shed 10 bases, J shed 7 bases, and the junction held 9 bases outside the gene matches.